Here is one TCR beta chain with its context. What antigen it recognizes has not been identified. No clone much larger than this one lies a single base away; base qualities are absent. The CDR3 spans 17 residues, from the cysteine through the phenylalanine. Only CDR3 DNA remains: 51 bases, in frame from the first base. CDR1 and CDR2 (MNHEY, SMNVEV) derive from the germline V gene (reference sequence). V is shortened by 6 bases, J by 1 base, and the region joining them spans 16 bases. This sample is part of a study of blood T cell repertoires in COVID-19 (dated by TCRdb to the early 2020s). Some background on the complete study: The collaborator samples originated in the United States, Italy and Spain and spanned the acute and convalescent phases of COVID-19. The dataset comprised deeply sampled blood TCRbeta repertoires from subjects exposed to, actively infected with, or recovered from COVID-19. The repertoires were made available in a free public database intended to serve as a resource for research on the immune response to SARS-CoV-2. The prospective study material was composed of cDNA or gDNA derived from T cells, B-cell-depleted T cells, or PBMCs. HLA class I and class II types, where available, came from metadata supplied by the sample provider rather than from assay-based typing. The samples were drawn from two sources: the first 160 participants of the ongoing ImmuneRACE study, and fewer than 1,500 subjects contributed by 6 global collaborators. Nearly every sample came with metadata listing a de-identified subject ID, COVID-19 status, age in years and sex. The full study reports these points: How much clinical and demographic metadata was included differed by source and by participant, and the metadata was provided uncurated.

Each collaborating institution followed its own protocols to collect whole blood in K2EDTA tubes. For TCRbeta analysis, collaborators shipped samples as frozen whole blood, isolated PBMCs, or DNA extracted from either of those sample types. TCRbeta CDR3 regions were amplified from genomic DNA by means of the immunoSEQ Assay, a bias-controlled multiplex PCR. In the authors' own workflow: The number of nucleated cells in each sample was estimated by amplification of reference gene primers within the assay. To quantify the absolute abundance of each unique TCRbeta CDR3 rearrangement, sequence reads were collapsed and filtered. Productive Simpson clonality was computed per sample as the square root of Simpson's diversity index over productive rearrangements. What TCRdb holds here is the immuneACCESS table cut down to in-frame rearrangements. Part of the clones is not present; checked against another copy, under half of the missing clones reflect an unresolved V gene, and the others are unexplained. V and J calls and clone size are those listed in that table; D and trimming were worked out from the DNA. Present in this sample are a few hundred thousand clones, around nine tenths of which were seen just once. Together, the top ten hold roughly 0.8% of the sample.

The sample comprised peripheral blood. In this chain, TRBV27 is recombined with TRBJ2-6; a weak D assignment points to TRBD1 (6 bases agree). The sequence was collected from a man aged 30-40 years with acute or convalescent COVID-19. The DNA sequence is TGTGCCAGCAGCCCCATGACAGGCGTTTCTGGGGCCAACGTCCTGACTTTC. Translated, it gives CASSPMTGVSGANVLTF.